Listed below are T cell receptor beta chains from one sample, sequenced in a study of cytomegalovirus exposure and HLA in healthy donors. TCRdb keeps only in-frame clones here, not all; method: immunoSEQ multiplex PCR. The sample table sets out under 200,000 clones. The sample was PBMCs. Every receptor here comes from a woman aged 18-35 years in good health and CMV-seropositive. Both conserved end residues are part of each CDR3. The D gene is left open where the match is weak.

>TRBJ2-3|TRBV7-3|TRBD2
CASSRAGGWPDTQYF
TGTGCCAGCTCCAGGGCGGGGGGATGGCCAGATACGCAGTATTTT
>TRBJ2-6|TRBV7-9|.
CASSPVVVLGANVLTF
TGTGCCAGCAGCCCGGTTGTGGTACTCGGGGCCAACGTCCTGACTTTC
>TRBJ1-5|TRBV6-1|.
CASSPDGLSNQPQHF
TGTGCCAGCAGCCCGGACGGACTTAGCAATCAGCCCCAGCATTTT
>TRBJ1-3|TRBV5-3|TRBD1
CARTRQGGNTIYF
TGTGCCAGAACTCGACAGGGAGGAAACACCATATATTTT
>TRBJ1-5|TRBV19|.
CASSLGRTIGHF
TGTGCCAGTAGTCTCGGACGGACTATCGGGCATTTT
>TRBJ1-6|TRBV19|.
CASSTFSGRLSPLHF
TGTGCCAGTAGTACATTTTCCGGCAGACTTTCACCCCTCCACTTT
>TRBJ1-2|TRBV29-1|.
CSDGDLVGYTF
TGCAGCGATGGCGACTTGGTTGGCTACACCTTC
>TRBJ2-7|TRBV5-1|TRBD1
CASSFGTASEQYF
TGCGCCAGCAGCTTCGGGACAGCATCCGAGCAGTACTTC
>TRBJ1-2|TRBV6-1|.
CASSDRVGDGYTF
TGTGCCAGCAGTGACCGGGTCGGCGATGGCTACACCTTC
>TRBJ2-7|TRBV5-6|.
CASSSGLAVYEQYF
TGTGCCAGCAGCTCTGGACTTGCTGTCTACGAGCAGTACTTC
>TRBJ2-7|TRBV29-1|TRBD2
CSAGGTSYALHEQYF
TGCAGCGCCGGGGGGACTTCATACGCCCTCCACGAGCAGTACTTC
>TRBJ2-4|TRBV6-6|.
CASSLERIQNIQYF
TGTGCCAGCAGTTTGGAGAGGATCCAGAACATTCAGTACTTC
>TRBJ2-1|TRBV2|.
CASSVGSSYNEQFF
TGTGCCAGCAGTGTCGGTAGTTCCTACAATGAGCAGTTCTTC
>TRBJ1-1|TRBV14|.
CASSQIRTGTNTEAFF
TGTGCCAGCAGCCAGATCCGCACAGGGACGAACACTGAAGCTTTCTTT
>TRBJ1-2|TRBV6-5|.
CASSYVGGRQTHGYTF
TGTGCCAGCAGTTACGTTGGTGGGAGACAAACCCATGGCTACACCTTC
>TRBJ2-3|TRBV30|TRBD2
CAWRGLAGHTDTQYF
TGTGCCTGGAGGGGACTAGCGGGACACACAGATACGCAGTATTTT
>TRBJ2-7|TRBV5-4|TRBD2
CASSLGASGIYEQYF
TGTGCCAGCAGCTTAGGTGCTAGCGGGATTTATGAGCAGTACTTC
>TRBJ1-1|TRBV15|.
CATSGPTEAFF
TGTGCCACCAGCGGCCCCACTGAAGCTTTCTTT
>TRBJ1-2|TRBV5-1|.
CASKETGDGYTF
TGCGCCAGCAAGGAGACTGGCGATGGCTACACCTTC
>TRBJ1-4|TRBV7-9|TRBD1
CASSPGTGANEKLFF
TGTGCCAGCAGTCCCGGGACAGGGGCTAATGAAAAACTGTTTTTT
>TRBJ1-6|TRBV5-1|.
CASSADNNSPLHF
TGCGCCAGCAGCGCGGACAATAATTCACCCCTCCACTTT
>TRBJ1-4|TRBV6-5|.
CASSYSRPRLGEKLFF
TGTGCCAGCAGTTACTCGAGACCCAGGTTGGGCGAAAAACTGTTTTTT
>TRBJ2-1|TRBV7-9|TRBD2
CASSVGTSGSSYNEQFF
TGTGCCAGCAGCGTAGGAACTAGCGGGAGCTCCTACAATGAGCAGTTCTTC
>TRBJ1-6|TRBV4-3|TRBD1
CASSPTGTGLYSPLHF
TGCGCCAGCAGCCCAACAGGGACAGGGCTATATTCACCCCTCCACTTT
>TRBJ1-1|TRBV18|.
CASSPNPRASAFF
TGTGCCAGCTCACCTAATCCGAGGGCTTCTGCTTTCTTT
>TRBJ1-1|TRBV2|TRBD1
CASTRGPGGTEAFF
TGTGCCAGCACCCGAGGGCCAGGGGGAACTGAAGCTTTCTTT
>TRBJ2-1|TRBV6-6|.
CASTKMTGSLGFF
TGTGCCAGCACCAAAATGACAGGCAGTCTCGGGTTCTTC
>TRBJ1-1|TRBV11-2|TRBD1
CASSRGTANTEAFF
TGTGCCAGCAGCCGAGGGACAGCGAACACTGAAGCTTTCTTT
>TRBJ2-1|TRBV7-6|TRBD2
CASSSLAGAPYNEQFF
TGTGCCAGCAGTTCGCTAGCGGGAGCTCCCTACAATGAGCAGTTCTTC
>TRBJ1-5|TRBV29-1|TRBD1
CSVEDGRTGGWQPQHF
TGCAGCGTTGAAGATGGTAGGACAGGGGGTTGGCAGCCCCAGCATTTT
>TRBJ1-5|TRBV6-5|TRBD1
CASSYWTGLGNQPQHF
TGTGCCAGCAGTTACTGGACAGGGCTGGGCAATCAGCCCCAGCATTTT
>TRBJ1-3|TRBV6-1|.
CASSDRYRGNTIYF
TGTGCCAGCAGTGATCGTTACAGGGGAAACACCATATATTTT
>TRBJ2-1|TRBV5-1|TRBD2
CASSFLAGTNEQFF
TGCGCCAGCAGCTTTCTAGCGGGGACTAATGAGCAGTTCTTC
>TRBJ2-5|TRBV29-1|.
CSVRVMLTETQYF
TGCAGCGTTCGGGTAATGTTGACTGAGACCCAGTACTTC
>TRBJ1-6|TRBV7-2|.
CASSLRGNDNSPLHF
TGTGCCAGCAGCTTAAGGGGAAATGATAATTCACCCCTCCACTTT
>TRBJ2-1|TRBV11-2|.
CASSFGGQGYNEQFF
TGTGCCAGCAGCTTCGGGGGGCAGGGCTACAATGAGCAGTTCTTC
>TRBJ1-1|TRBV6-1|.
CASGRVSSEAFF
TGTGCCAGCGGCAGGGTGTCTTCTGAAGCTTTCTTT
>TRBJ2-7|TRBV6-1|TRBD1
CASRTGTGVSEQYF
TGTGCCAGCAGGACCGGGACAGGGGTCTCCGAGCAGTACTTC
>TRBJ1-1|TRBV18|TRBD1
CASSDRADTEAFF
TGTGCCAGCTCGGACAGGGCGGACACTGAAGCTTTCTTT
>TRBJ2-5|TRBV7-2|.
CASSRGGQGKTQYF
TGTGCCAGCAGCCGGGGGGGACAGGGAAAGACCCAGTACTTC
>TRBJ1-2|TRBV9|TRBD1
CASSALTGDYGYTF
TGTGCCAGCAGCGCATTGACAGGGGACTATGGCTACACCTTC
>TRBJ1-5|TRBV19|.
CASSEAGGPRPQHF
TGTGCCAGTAGTGAAGCGGGGGGCCCTAGGCCCCAGCATTTT
>TRBJ1-5|TRBV7-2|TRBD1
CASSPRTGSNQPQHF
TGTGCCAGCAGCCCCCGGACAGGGTCCAATCAGCCCCAGCATTTT
>TRBJ1-1|TRBV5-4|.
CASSLGGRPEAFF
TGTGCCAGCAGCTTGGGAGGGCGGCCTGAAGCTTTCTTT
>TRBJ2-4|TRBV6-5|TRBD2
CASSYSGGGAKNIQYF
TGTGCCAGCAGTTACTCGGGGGGGGGAGCCAAAAACATTCAGTACTTC
>TRBJ2-7|TRBV6-4|TRBD1
CARIPGQGAAGTSLRAEYF
TGTGCCAGAATCCCGGGACAGGGGGCGGCCGGAACATCTCTACGAGCGGAGTACTTC
>TRBJ2-2|TRBV19|.
CASTTGLGRWELFF
TGTGCCAGTACCACGGGACTGGGAAGGTGGGAGCTGTTTTTT
>TRBJ2-3|TRBV5-1|TRBD2
CASSFPTRPGLAGVLDTQYF
TGCGCCAGCAGCTTCCCGACACGACCGGGACTAGCGGGAGTTTTGGATACGCAGTATTTT
>TRBJ2-7|TRBV10-3|.
CAISENRLTSSSYEQYF
TGTGCCATCAGTGAAAACCGATTGACATCGTCGTCCTACGAGCAGTACTTC
>TRBJ1-2|TRBV5-6|.
CASSLRTSYGYTF
TGTGCCAGCAGCTTACGCACCAGCTATGGCTACACCTTC
>TRBJ2-7|TRBV30|.
CAWSRQQSMYF
TGTGCCTGGAGCCGACAGCAGTCAATGTACTTC
>TRBJ1-4|TRBV7-9|TRBD1
CASSTGTATNEKLFF
TGTGCCAGCAGCACCGGGACAGCAACTAATGAAAAACTGTTTTTT
>TRBJ1-3|TRBV4-1|.
CASSQDPGNTIYF
TGCGCCAGCAGCCAAGATCCGGGAAACACCATATATTTT